This T cell receptor beta chain appears in the sequencing data of a study of blood T cell repertoires in COVID-19. Background on the study: The origin of the acute and convalescent COVID-19 samples was the United States, Italy and Spain.

The germline V gene has CDR1 LNHNV and CDR2 YYDKDF (reference sequence). The CDR3 spans 15 residues. V was shortened by 0 bases and J by 3 bases, with 11 bases between the two germline ends. Methods used by the authors: The assay estimated nucleated cells by amplifying reference gene primers. Produced via immunoSEQ multiplex PCR; TCRdb's table is partial and in-frame only. The V and J calls and clone size were taken over from that table, and D and trimming were inferred from the DNA. Of about 150,000 clones in the sample, roughly 89% were seen once. Sequencing used peripheral blood. The clonotype comes from a human donor in a cohort sampled during active COVID-19. This chain joins TRBV15 and TRBJ1-1; D gene uncertain. The CDR3 spells CATSRDRGGYTEAFF. CDR3 in DNA: TGTGCCACCAGCAGAGATCGAGGTGGTTACACTGAAGCTTTCTTT.